These 13 T cell receptor beta chains share one sample of origin, sequenced in a study of CD8 T cells in Susac syndrome. It was with random hexamers that 0.5 to 1 ug RNA was reverse transcribed. TCRdb re-called the immunoSEQ multiplex PCR reads with MiXCR, one entry per CDR3 protein. Of more than 100,000 distinct CDR3 sequences in the sample, around 86% were seen once. Input material: CD8+ T cells from PBMCs. The receptor source for this set is a human donor with multiple sclerosis.

V usage is TRBV12-3 or TRBV12-4 and J usage is TRBJ2-6; tentatively, D is TRBD1 (6 bases). Trimming removed 2 bases at V and 0 bases at J, with 14 bases between. This CDR3 is 18 amino acids long. CDR3 sequence (DNA): TGTGCCAGCAGTTTATTTGCAGGGGACATCTCTGGGGCCAACGTCCTGACTTTC. The encoded protein is CASSLFAGDISGANVLTF.

The J gene is TRBJ1-1, the V gene TRBV5-1; 10 bases line up with TRBD1. Germline trimming cut 7 bases from V and 6 bases from J; bases unmatched to any gene: 12. The CDR3 consists of 15 residues. CDR1 and CDR2 from the germline V gene are SGHRS and YFSETQ. CDR3 DNA: TGCGCCAGCGGGACAGGGGATTTAACTTTGGCTGAAGCTTTCTTT. Encoded protein: CASGTGDLTLAEAFF.

This clonotype was picked up one time. This rearrangement joins TRBV4-2 to TRBJ1-1, with TRBD1 identical over 8 bases. With V trimmed by 1 base and J by 5 bases, 6 bases remained unmatched. Germline V gene sequence: CDR1 LGHNA, CDR2 YNFKEQ. The CDR3 consists of 15 residues. Written as DNA, the CDR3 is TGTGCCAGCAGCCAAGGACAGGGGAAATCAACTGAAGCTTTCTTT. Translated, it gives CASSQGQGKSTEAFF.

This clonotype was detected once. The J gene is TRBJ2-2, the V gene TRBV6-2 or TRBV6-3, with 7 bases that match TRBD1. V lost 8 bases to trimming and J lost 5 bases; unmatched junction nucleotides: 2. The CDR3 length is 12 residues. Germline CDR1 and CDR2: MNHEY and SVGEGT. CDR3 DNA sequence: TGTGCCAGCGACAGGGAGACCGGGGAGCTGTTTTTT. Its protein product is CASDRETGELFF.

This clonotype occurred once. This sequence joins TRBV30 and TRBJ2-1, with no clear D. V lost 3 bases and J lost 8, with 8 bases in between. Per the germline V gene, CDR1 is GTSNPN and CDR2 is SVGIG (reference sequence). This CDR3 is built from 11 residues. CDR3 region: CAWSPVYEQFF. CDR3 in DNA: TGTGCCTGGAGCCCAGTCTATGAGCAGTTCTTC. The full variable domain, in which reference TRBV30 and TRBJ2-1 provide the parts outside the CDR3, is SQTIHQWPATLVQPVGSPLSLECTVEGTSNPNLYWYRQAAGRGLQLLFYSVGIGQISSEVPQNLSASRPQDRQFILSSKKLLLSDSGFYLCAWSPVYEQFFGPGTRLTVL.

The chain carries TRBV2 and TRBJ1-2; no clear D. There are 15 residues in the CDR3. Germline V CDR1 and CDR2: SNHLY, FYNNEI. The V end lost 10 bases, the J end lost 2 bases, and 20 bases lay between the germline ends. The CDR3 is CATYGDSNVNYGYTF. The DNA of the CDR3 is TGTGCCACCTACGGCGACTCAAACGTAAACTATGGCTACACCTTC.

V is TRBV5-4 and J is TRBJ2-2; D uncertain. Germline V gene data show CDR1 as SGHNT and CDR2 as YYREEE (reference sequence). The CDR3 totals 14 residues. V gave up 3 bases and J gave up 6 bases, with 12 bases separating them. Written as DNA, the CDR3 is TGTGCCAGCAGCTCGAGTCAGGTCGCCGGGGAGCTGTTTTTT. The encoded protein is CASSSSQVAGELFF.

The chain combines TRBV6-1 with TRBJ1-5, with 9 bases aligning to TRBD1. The length of the CDR3 is 15 residues. Trimming cost V 4 bases and J 1 base; bases outside gene matches: 2. The germline V gene has CDR1 MNHNS and CDR2 SASEGT. CDR3 sequence: CASSVTGGSNQPQHF. Here the CDR3 DNA reads TGTGCCAGCAGTGTGACAGGGGGAAGCAATCAGCCCCAGCATTTT.

In its sample, this clonotype was seen a few times. The J gene is TRBJ1-6, the V gene TRBV2, with 8 bases aligning to TRBD1. Germline V gene sequence: CDR1 SNHLY, CDR2 FYNNEI. Trimming removed 6 bases from V and 11 bases from J; junction bases left unmatched: 9. This CDR3 has 14 amino acids. CDR3: CASRTGGVTTPLHF. The CDR3 DNA reads TGTGCCAGCAGAACAGGGGGGGTTACCACACCCCTCCACTTT.

V gene TRBV7-9 combines with J gene TRBJ1-2, with D unclear. The CDR3 length is 13 residues. V was clipped by 5 bases and J by 6 bases, with 13 bases between them. Germline CDR1 reads SEHNR; CDR2 reads FQNEAQ (reference sequence). CDR3 in DNA: TGTGCCAGCAGCCGGGAAGGCGCGGATGGCTACACCTTC. It is translated as CASSREGADGYTF.

This clonotype was detected once. J is TRBJ2-1 and V is TRBV12-3 or TRBV12-4; D remains ambiguous. The V and J ends lost 8 bases and 7 bases respectively, with 15 bases between them. The CDR3 runs 13 residues. The CDR3 region has the DNA TGTGCCAGCGCCCATTGGGTTGTGAATGAGCAGTTCTTC. Protein product: CASAHWVVNEQFF.

The chain employs TRBV27 and TRBJ1-5; D is unresolved. Germline V gene lookup returns CDR1 MNHEY and CDR2 SMNVEV (reference sequence). CDR3 size: 14 residues. V gave up 5 bases and J gave up 2 bases, with 10 bases separating them. CDR3 sequence: CASSTILGNQPQHF. For the CDR3, the DNA is TGTGCCAGCAGTACTATCCTGGGCAATCAGCCCCAGCATTTT.

The chain uses TRBV12-3 or TRBV12-4 and TRBJ2-3; D is unresolved. Deletions cut 2 bases from V and 6 bases from J, with 12 bases between. This CDR3 has 14 amino acids. As DNA, the CDR3 is TGTGCCAGCAGTTTATTCGGGTTCGCGGATACGCAGTATTTT. This encodes CASSLFGFADTQYF.